The 18 T cell receptor beta chains given below trace back to one sample, sequenced in a study of beta chain features in type 1 diabetes. General study points: Researchers report that Type 1 diabetes patients had moderately but significantly shorter TCRB CDR3s across all four CD4+ subsets.

No antigen has been assigned to these receptors. The entirety of the isolated RNA underwent reverse transcription, so expressed TCRB transcripts were sequenced. Sequencing was performed with immunoSEQ multiplex PCR; in TCRdb, only in-frame clones are kept and a portion is missing. Of around 100,000 clones in the sample, approximately 30% were seen once. Source material: central memory CD4+ T cells from blood. These receptors originate from a woman younger than 35 with type 1 diabetes.

This clone was seen more than once but under ten times. The V gene is TRBV7-6, the J gene TRBJ2-1, with D possibly matching TRBD1 (6 bases). The CDR3 contains 13 residues. The germline V gene has CDR1 SGHVS and CDR2 FNYEAQ. Trimming removed 5 bases from V and 4 bases from J, with 9 bases in between. The CDR3 DNA follows: TGTGCCAGCAGCCTGGACAGATACAATGAGCAGTTCTTC. Translated, it gives CASSLDRYNEQFF.

The chain carries TRBV19 and TRBJ2-1, with TRBD2 identical over 10 bases. The CDR3 is made up of 22 amino acids. J was trimmed by 4 bases and V by 0 bases; bases with no gene match: 21. Germline V gives CDR1 LNHDA, CDR2 SQIVND (reference sequence). In DNA, the CDR3 is TGTGCCAGTAGTATAGACCCTGGGAAAGCGGGAGGGCCTAGGGGGGGTTACAATGAGCAGTTCTTC. Its translation: CASSIDPGKAGGPRGGYNEQFF. The full variable domain, rest sourced from reference TRBV19 and TRBJ2-1, is DGGITQSPKYLFRKEGQNVTLSCEQNLNHDAMYWYRQDPGQGLRLIYYSQIVNDFQKGDIAEGYSVSREKKESFPLTVTSAQKNPTAFYLCASSIDPGKAGGPRGGYNEQFFGPGTRLTVL.

The rearrangement joins TRBV28 to TRBJ1-1; D remains ambiguous. There are 14 residues in the CDR3. Trimming pared 2 bases from V and 2 bases from J, leaving 9 bases between. CDR1 and CDR2 (germline): MDHEN, SYDVKM. The CDR3 spells CASSLAHLNTEAFF. The CDR3 region has the DNA TGTGCCAGCAGTTTAGCACATCTTAACACTGAAGCTTTCTTT.

The chain carries TRBV4-3 and TRBJ2-1, with TRBD2 matching over 10 bases. V shed 0 bases, J shed 8 bases, and the junction held 7 bases outside the gene matches. The length of the CDR3 is 16 residues. CDR1 and CDR2 from the germline V gene are LGHNA and YSLEER. The CDR3 DNA reads as TGCGCCAGCAGCCAAGATGGCCTAGCGGGAGCCTATGAGCAGTTCTTC. This gives the protein CASSQDGLAGAYEQFF.

This clone was seen more than once but under ten times. The chain links TRBV2 to TRBJ2-4, with TRBD1 matching 9 bases. V lost 4 bases and J lost 6; bases outside the gene matches: 7. The CDR3 consists of 15 residues. The germline gives CDR1 SNHLY, CDR2 FYNNEI. CDR3 sequence: CASSGGQGSRNIQYF. In DNA form, the CDR3 reads TGTGCCAGCAGTGGGGGACAGGGCTCGCGAAACATTCAGTACTTC.

This clone was counted only a few times. The chain combines TRBV30 with TRBJ2-2; 11 bases align to TRBD2. The CDR3 runs to 14 residues. Germline loops: CDR1 GTSNPN, CDR2 SVGIG (reference sequence). The V gene end was trimmed by 5 bases and the J gene end by 4 bases; junction bases not matched to a gene: 3. The CDR3 spells CAWGGLAVTGELFF. The CDR3, as DNA: TGTGCCTGGGGGGGACTAGCGGTCACCGGGGAGCTGTTTTTT.

There are a few counts of this clone. This rearrangement joins TRBV5-6 to TRBJ2-5; 13 nucleotides line up with TRBD2. The CDR3 runs to 15 residues. CDR1 is SGHDT, CDR2 YYEEEE, per germline. V lost 4 bases, J lost 2 bases, and 2 bases stayed unmatched. The CDR3: CASSRGLAGQETQYF. The CDR3 nucleotides read TGTGCCAGCAGCCGGGGACTAGCGGGACAAGAGACCCAGTACTTC.

This chain connects TRBV19 to TRBJ1-1; D gene unclear. This CDR3 spans 16 amino acids. CDR1 LNHDA and CDR2 SQIVND come from the germline V gene (reference sequence). V lost 6 bases, J lost 4 bases, and 21 bases lay in between. The CDR3 loop reads CASSTLAYRTGTEAFF. As DNA, the CDR3 is TGTGCCAGTAGCACCTTGGCCTACCGCACGGGCACTGAAGCTTTCTTT.

The chain couples TRBV19 to TRBJ1-5; D uncertain. Trimming pared 3 bases from V and 0 bases from J, leaving 15 bases between. The CDR3 covers 17 residues. Per germline, CDR1 LNHDA and CDR2 SQIVND (reference sequence). CDR3 bases: TGTGCCAGTAGTATCGATCAGGAGGGATATAGCAATCAGCCCCAGCATTTT. It yields the protein CASSIDQEGYSNQPQHF.

This chain connects TRBV19 to TRBJ1-5, with D hard to call. The CDR3 runs 17 residues. Germline V gene data show CDR1 as LNHDA and CDR2 as SQIVND (reference sequence). V gave up 8 bases and J gave up 0 bases, with 20 bases separating them. CDR3 sequence reads: CASRNARQIYSNQPQHF. DNA of the CDR3: TGTGCCAGTCGAAACGCGAGGCAGATCTATAGCAATCAGCCCCAGCATTTT.

The chain has TRBV2 and TRBJ1-5, with 12 bases that match TRBD1. Per germline, CDR1 SNHLY and CDR2 FYNNEI. V dropped 7 bases and J dropped 7; count of bases not matched to a gene: 8. The CDR3 runs 15 residues. CDR3 bases: TGTGCCAGCAAGGCCGGGACAGGGGGCAGGCAGCCCCAGCATTTT. Protein sequence: CASKAGTGGRQPQHF.

A few counts support this clone. The rearrangement links TRBV7-6 to TRBJ2-5; the match to TRBD2 covers 8 bases. In germline, CDR1 is SGHVS, CDR2 FNYEAQ. Trimming took 0 bases from V and 4 from J; bases not matched to a gene: 4. This CDR3 has 15 residues. The CDR3 nucleotides read TGTGCCAGCAGCTTAGCCCTGGGACTAGTAGAGACCCAGTACTTC. Translated, it gives CASSLALGLVETQYF.

This clone was observed a few times. The chain uses TRBV19 and TRBJ2-4, with 8 positions matching TRBD1. This CDR3 has 13 amino acids. The junction had 7 bases not matched to a gene; V was cut back by 7 bases and J by 8 bases. Germline CDR1 is LNHDA and CDR2 is SQIVND (reference sequence). The DNA of the CDR3 is TGTGCCAGTACCTACAGGGGGATGGACATTCAGTACTTC. Protein sequence: CASTYRGMDIQYF.

Points on this clone: This CDR3 is also generated by other DNA sequences in the sample. V usage is TRBV5-4 and J usage is TRBJ2-2; 9 nucleotides line up with TRBD2. The germline V gene encodes CDR1 SGHNT and CDR2 YYREEE (reference sequence). The length of the CDR3 is 15 residues. The ends lost 0 bases at V and 6 bases at J; junction bases unmatched: 3. The CDR3 protein is CASSLATSGAGELFF. CDR3 DNA: TGTGCCAGCAGCTTGGCGACTAGCGGTGCCGGGGAGCTGTTTTTT.

The chain joins TRBV7-2 to TRBJ2-3; the D gene is possibly TRBD1 (5 bases). CDR3 length: 17 residues. Germline assignment: CDR1 SGHTA and CDR2 FQGNSA. The V and J ends lost 5 bases and 0 bases respectively, with 18 bases between them. The CDR3 protein is CASSQHTTGYSTDTQYF. DNA for the CDR3: TGTGCCAGCAGCCAGCATACTACAGGCTATAGCACAGATACGCAGTATTTT.

This clone was counted only a few times. This chain joins TRBV6-5 and TRBJ1-4, with TRBD1 as a possible D gene (5 bases). Germline CDR1 and CDR2: MNHEY and SVGAGI. V was clipped by 2 bases and J by 5 bases, with 9 bases between them. The CDR3 covers 14 residues. CDR3 sequence reads: CASSYGQRNEKLFF. CDR3 bases: TGTGCCAGCAGTTACGGACAAAGGAATGAAAAACTGTTTTTT.

This clone was seen only a few times. The rearrangement links TRBV25-1 to TRBJ1-2; TRBD1 aligns across 8 bases. Germline trimming cut 4 bases from V and 8 bases from J; bases unmatched to any gene: 9. This CDR3 comprises 14 residues. Germline V gives CDR1 MGHDK, CDR2 SYGVNS. CDR3 region: CASSAGQGKGGYTF. CDR3 in DNA: TGTGCCAGCAGTGCTGGACAGGGAAAGGGCGGCTACACCTTC.

Only a few counts were recorded for this clone. V usage is TRBV6-5 and J usage is TRBJ2-3, with 9 bases that match TRBD2. The trim removed 7 bases at V and 3 bases at J, leaving 2 bases unmatched. The CDR3 is 13 amino acids. Germline V gene sequence: CDR1 MNHEY, CDR2 SVGAGI. CDR3 sequence: CASKAGGTDTQYF. The DNA for the CDR3 is TGTGCCAGCAAAGCGGGAGGTACAGATACGCAGTATTTT.